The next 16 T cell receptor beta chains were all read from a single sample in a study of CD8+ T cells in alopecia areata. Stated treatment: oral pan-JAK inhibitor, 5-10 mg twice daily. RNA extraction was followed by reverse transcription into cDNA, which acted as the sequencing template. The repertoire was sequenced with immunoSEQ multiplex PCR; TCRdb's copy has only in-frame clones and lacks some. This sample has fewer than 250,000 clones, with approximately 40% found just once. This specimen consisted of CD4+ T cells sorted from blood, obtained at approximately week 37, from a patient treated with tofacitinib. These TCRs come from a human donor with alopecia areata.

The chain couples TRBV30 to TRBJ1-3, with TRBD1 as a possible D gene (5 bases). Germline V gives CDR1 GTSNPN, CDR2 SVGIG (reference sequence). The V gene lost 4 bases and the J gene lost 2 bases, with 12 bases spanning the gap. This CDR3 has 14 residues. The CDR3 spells CAWTPGTAGNTIYF. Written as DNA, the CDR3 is TGTGCCTGGACGCCCGGGACGGCTGGAAACACCATATATTTT.

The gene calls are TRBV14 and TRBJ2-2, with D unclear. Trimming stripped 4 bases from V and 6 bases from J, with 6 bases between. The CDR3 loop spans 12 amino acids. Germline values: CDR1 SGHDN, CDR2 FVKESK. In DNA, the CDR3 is TGTGCCAGCAGCCCCAATCCCGGGGAGCTGTTTTTT. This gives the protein CASSPNPGELFF.

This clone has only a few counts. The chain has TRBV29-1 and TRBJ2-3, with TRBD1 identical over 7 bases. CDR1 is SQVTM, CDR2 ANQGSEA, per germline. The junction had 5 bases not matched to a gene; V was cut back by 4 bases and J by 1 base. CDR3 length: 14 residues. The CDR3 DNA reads TGCAGCGTTGGGAGAACAGGGGGCACAGATACGCAGTATTTT. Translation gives CSVGRTGGTDTQYF.

CDR3 protein: CASTTRDGRNIQYF. The CDR3 DNA follows: TGTGCCAGTACCACCAGGGACGGGCGAAACATTCAGTACTTC. The chain has TRBV19 and TRBJ2-4; D is perhaps TRBD1 or TRBD2 (5 bases each). V shed 7 bases and J shed 6 bases, with 16 bases lying between them. This CDR3 contains 14 residues. Looked up from germline, CDR1 is LNHDA and CDR2 is SQIVND (reference sequence).

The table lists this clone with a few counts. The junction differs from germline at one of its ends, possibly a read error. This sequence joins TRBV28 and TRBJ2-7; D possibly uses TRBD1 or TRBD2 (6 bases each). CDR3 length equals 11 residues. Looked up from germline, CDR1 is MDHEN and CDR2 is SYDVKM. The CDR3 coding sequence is TGTGCCAGCAGAAAAGGGGGGTACTTAAGATTC. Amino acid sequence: CASRKGGYLRF.

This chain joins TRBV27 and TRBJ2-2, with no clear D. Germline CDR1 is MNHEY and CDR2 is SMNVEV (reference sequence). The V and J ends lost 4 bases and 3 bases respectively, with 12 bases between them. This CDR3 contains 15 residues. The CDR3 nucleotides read TGTGCCAGCAGTTGGACCCGGCCGGACACCGGGGAGCTGTTTTTT. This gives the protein CASSWTRPDTGELFF.

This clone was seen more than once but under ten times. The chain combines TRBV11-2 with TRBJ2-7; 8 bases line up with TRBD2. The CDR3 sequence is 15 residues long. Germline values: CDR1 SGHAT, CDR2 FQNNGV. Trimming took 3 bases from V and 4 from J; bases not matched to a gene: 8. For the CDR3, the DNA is TGTGCCAGCAGCTTCGGGGGGGTACAGGGTTACGAGCAGTACTTC. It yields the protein CASSFGGVQGYEQYF.

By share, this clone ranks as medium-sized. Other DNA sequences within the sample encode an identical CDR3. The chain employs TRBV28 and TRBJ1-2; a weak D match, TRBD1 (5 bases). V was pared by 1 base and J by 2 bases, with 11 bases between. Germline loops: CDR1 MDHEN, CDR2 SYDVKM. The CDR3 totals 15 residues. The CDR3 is CASSLSPRDNYGYTF. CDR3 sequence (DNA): TGTGCCAGCAGTTTATCCCCGCGGGACAACTATGGCTACACCTTC.

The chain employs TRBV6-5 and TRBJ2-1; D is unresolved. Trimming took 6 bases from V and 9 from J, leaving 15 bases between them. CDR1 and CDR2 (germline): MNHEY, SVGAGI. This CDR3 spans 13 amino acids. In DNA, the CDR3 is TGTGCCAGCAGCATACGCCCCGCTGGTGAGCAGTTCTTC. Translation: CASSIRPAGEQFF.

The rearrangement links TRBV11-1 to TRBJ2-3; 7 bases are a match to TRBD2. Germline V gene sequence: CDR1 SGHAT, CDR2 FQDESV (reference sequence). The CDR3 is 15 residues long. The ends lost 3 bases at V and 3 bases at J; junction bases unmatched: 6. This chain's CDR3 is CASSLGGSRTDTQYF. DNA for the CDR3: TGTGCCAGCAGCTTGGGCGGGAGCCGAACAGATACGCAGTATTTT.

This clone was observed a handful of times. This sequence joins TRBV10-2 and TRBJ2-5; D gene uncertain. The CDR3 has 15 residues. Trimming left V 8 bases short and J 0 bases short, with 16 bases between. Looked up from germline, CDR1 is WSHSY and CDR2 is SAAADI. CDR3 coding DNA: TGCGCCAGCTTCATGAAGGGCGGAGACCAAGAGACCCAGTACTTC. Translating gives CASFMKGGDQETQYF.

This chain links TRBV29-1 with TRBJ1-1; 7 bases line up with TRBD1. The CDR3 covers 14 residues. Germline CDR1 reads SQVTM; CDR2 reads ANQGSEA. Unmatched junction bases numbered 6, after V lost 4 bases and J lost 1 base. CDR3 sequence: CSVAGTAQNTEAFF. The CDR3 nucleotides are TGCAGCGTTGCGGGGACAGCCCAGAACACTGAAGCTTTCTTT.

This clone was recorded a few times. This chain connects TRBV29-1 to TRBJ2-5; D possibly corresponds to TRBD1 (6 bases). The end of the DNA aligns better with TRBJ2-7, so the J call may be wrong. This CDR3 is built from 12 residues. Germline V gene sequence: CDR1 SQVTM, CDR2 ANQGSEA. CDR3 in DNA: TGCAGCGCCGGGACACCAACCTACGAGCAGTACTTC. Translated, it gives CSAGTPTYEQYF.

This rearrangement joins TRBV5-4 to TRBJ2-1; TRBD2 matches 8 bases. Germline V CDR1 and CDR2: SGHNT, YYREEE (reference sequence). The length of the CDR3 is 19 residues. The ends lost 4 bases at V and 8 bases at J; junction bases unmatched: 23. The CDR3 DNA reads TGTGCCAGCAGCCCCACTTTGGTGCTAGCGCATGCGGGGGGCGATGAGCAGTTCTTC. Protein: CASSPTLVLAHAGGDEQFF.

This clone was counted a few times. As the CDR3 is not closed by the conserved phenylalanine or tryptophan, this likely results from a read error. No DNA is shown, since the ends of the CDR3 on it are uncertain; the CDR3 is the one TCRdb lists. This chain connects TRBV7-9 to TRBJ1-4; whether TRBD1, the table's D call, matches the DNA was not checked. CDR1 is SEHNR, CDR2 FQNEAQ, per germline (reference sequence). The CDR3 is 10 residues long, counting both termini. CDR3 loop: CASSLAGARE.

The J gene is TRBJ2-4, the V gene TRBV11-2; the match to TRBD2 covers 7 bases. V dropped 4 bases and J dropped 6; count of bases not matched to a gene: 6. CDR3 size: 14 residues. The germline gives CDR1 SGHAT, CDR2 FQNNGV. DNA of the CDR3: TGTGCCAGCAGCTCTAGCGGAAGGTTAAACATTCAGTACTTC. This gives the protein CASSSSGRLNIQYF.